This T cell receptor beta chain was profiled in a study of shared T cell receptors in the human thymus. Germline CDR1 SGHTA, CDR2 FQGNSA. The V end lost 1 base, the J end lost 2 bases, and 11 bases lay between the germline ends. The CDR3 sequence is 15 residues long. This table comes from immunoSEQ multiplex PCR, and its TCRdb copy is limited to in-frame clones, with some not included. Of hundreds of thousands of clones in the sample, 70% to 90% were seen once. This same sample was also part of a study on human thymus T cells. That paper adds: Corrective surgery for congenital heart defects was being performed on the healthy Finnish infants who served as donors. Apparent skewing of V and J gene usage characterized both thymic and blood repertoires. Among unrelated individuals, related research reported thymic repertoires that overlapped highly.

The receptor was isolated from a girl under three years old with a congenital heart defect. The J gene is TRBJ1-1, the V gene TRBV7-2, with D possibly TRBD1 on 5 matching bases. The material sequenced was thymocytes. The DNA for the CDR3 is TGTGCCAGCAGCTTAGTGGGGGGACTTAACACTGAAGCTTTCTTT. It encodes CASSLVGGLNTEAFF.